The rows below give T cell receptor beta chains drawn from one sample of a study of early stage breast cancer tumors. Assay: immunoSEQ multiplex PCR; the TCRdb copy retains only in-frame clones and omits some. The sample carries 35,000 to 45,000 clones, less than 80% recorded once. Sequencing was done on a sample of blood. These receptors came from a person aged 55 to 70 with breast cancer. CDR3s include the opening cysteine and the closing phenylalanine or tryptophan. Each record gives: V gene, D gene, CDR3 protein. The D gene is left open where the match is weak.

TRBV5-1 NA CASREETGIFYNSPLHF
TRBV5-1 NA CASSYDSRNEQFF
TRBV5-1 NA CASSFSAAIGNEQFF
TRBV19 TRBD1 CASSVTGSGNTIYF
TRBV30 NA CAWSVSGHHYNEQYF
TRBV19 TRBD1 CASRRDRGKPYEQYF
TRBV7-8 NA CASTPNRTNTGELFF
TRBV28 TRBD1 CASSYRRGQGQPQHF
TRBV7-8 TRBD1 CASSFNRGSKYF
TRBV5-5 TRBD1 CASSLDFIGTVNTEAFF
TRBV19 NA CASSPEERRYEQYF
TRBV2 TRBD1 CASSDPRRGAEAFF
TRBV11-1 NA CASSLRPNTEAFF
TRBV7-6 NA CASSHRLFTDTQYF
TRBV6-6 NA CASGRQDRYEQYF
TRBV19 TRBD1 CASSVQGAFYGYTF
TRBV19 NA CASRKNTEAFF
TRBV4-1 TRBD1 CASKSFRDRDEKLFF
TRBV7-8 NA CASSLGQEAFF
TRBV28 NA CASRPRGYANIQYF
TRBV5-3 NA CARSLGWDTEAFF
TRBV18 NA CASSPPRAPGNTIYF
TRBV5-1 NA CASSLLASYEQYF
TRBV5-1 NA CASSLGQGRDTEAFF
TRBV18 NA CASTYDQAQNTEAFF
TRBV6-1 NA CASSEGESYEQYF
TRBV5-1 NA CASMGRGGSTDTQYF
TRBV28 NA CASSSPPRTYEQYF
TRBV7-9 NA CASSPGPGQETQYF
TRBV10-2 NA CASSVLGAYSNQPQHF
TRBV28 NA CASSLFGLGGNTEAFF
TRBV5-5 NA CASSLRWTDYGYTF
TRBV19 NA CASSILWSRSNQPQHF
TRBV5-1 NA CASSAESRVGTEAFF
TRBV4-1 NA CASSDRLGTTEAFF
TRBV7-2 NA CASSFAGGNYGYTF
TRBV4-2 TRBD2 CASSLDPGTSDEQYF
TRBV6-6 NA CASSSDRDPRGLQYF
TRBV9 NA CASSALNSGNTIYF
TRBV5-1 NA CASSFGTIGYEQYF
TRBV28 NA CASNSGDANIQYF
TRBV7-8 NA CASSQRQKYNEQFF
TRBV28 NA CASSLQGRGNTEAFF
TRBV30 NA CAWSVLTARSEKLFF
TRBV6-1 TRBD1 CASSEINRGDDEQFF
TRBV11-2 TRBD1 CASSLEGGYYEQYF
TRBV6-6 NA CAGSRDSLYNEQFF
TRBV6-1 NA CASSEDSLNTEAFF
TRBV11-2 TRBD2 CASSPTSGGNNEQFF
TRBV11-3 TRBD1 CASSLVGQGLGYTF
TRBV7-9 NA CASSLVGVTAEAFF
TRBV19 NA CASKTFQRTSGNSPLHF
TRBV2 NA CASSDYEQYF